What follows describes a single TCR beta chain. Its antigen is unidentified. A history of autoimmune disease or systemic immunosuppression excluded patients. These data are taken from a study of OX40 agonist ivuxolimab in advanced cancers. The overall study: In this cohort, patients received ivuxolimab, an agonistic anti-OX40 (CD134) antibody. Study conclusions and caveats: Clonal expansion among partial responders at 0.1-3.0 mg/kg ranked near the lowest. Specificity for antigen went undetermined in the expanded peripheral T cells.

Libraries were prepared by immunoSEQ multiplex PCR; TCRdb keeps only in-frame clonotypes and omits some of them. The sample shows 80,000 to 100,000 clones, around nine tenths of them seen only once. CDR1 is GTSNPN and CDR2 is SVGIG in the germline V gene (reference sequence). This CDR3 spans 13 amino acids. V lost 3 bases to trimming and J lost 6 bases; unmatched junction nucleotides: 5. This material consisted of CD4+ or CD8+ T cells sorted from blood, taken in a trial of the OX40 agonist ivuxolimab. The chain joins TRBV30 to TRBJ2-7; 10 bases are a match to TRBD1. This clonotype was sampled from an adult with an advanced solid tumor such as melanoma, head and neck, liver or kidney cancer. The CDR3 DNA reads as TGTGCCTGGAGGACAGGGGGCGCGGGCGAGCAGTACTTC. Translated, it gives CAWRTGGAGEQYF. Based on the CDR3 plus reference TRBV30 and TRBJ2-7, the full variable domain is SQTIHQWPATLVQPVGSPLSLECTVEGTSNPNLYWYRQAAGRGLQLLFYSVGIGQISSEVPQNLSASRPQDRQFILSSKKLLLSDSGFYLCAWRTGGAGEQYFGPGTRLTVT.